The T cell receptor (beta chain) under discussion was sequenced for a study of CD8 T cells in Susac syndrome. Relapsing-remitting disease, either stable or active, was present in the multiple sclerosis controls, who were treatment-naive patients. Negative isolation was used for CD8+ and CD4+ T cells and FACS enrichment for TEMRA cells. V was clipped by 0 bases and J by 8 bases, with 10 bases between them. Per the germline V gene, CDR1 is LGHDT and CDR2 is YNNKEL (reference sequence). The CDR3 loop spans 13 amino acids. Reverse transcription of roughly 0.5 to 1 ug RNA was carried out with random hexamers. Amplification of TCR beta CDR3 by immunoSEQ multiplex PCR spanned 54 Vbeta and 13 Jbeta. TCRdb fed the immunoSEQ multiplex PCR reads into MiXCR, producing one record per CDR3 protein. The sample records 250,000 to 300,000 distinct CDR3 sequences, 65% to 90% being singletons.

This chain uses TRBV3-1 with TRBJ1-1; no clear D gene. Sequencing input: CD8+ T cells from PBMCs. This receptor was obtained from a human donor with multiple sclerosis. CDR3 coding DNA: TGTGCCAGCAGCCAAGACAGCTACATAGAAGCTTTCTTT. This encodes CASSQDSYIEAFF.